This T cell receptor (beta chain) was captured in a study of molecular identifiers for immune sequencing clone quantification. Study conclusions and caveats: Reportedly, one cell's Jurkat TCR RNA was detected within 1,100,000 naive CD8 cells.

TCRdb re-analysed the PCR reads in MiXCR, keeping a single row per CDR3 protein. This table has 490,000 or so distinct CDR3 sequences, about a fifth appearing once. The germline V gene has CDR1 DFQATT and CDR2 SNEGSKA (reference sequence). This CDR3 has 12 residues. V dropped 5 bases and J dropped 2 bases, with 10 bases sitting between them. Details on this clonotype: Antigen: not known.

The sequenced material came from naive CD8+ T cells from blood, with Jurkat cell RNA spiked in. Regarding subset: FACS-sorted CD8+CD4-CCR7+CD45RA+ naive T cells. The TCR comes from a human donor in good health. Some libraries in this study had Jurkat cell RNA spiked in. The chain uses TRBV20-1 and TRBJ2-7; D might be TRBD1 (6 bases). This CDR3 reads CSAGGETYEQYF. The CDR3 nucleotides read TGCAGTGCTGGGGGCGAAACCTACGAGCAGTACTTC.